This is a list of T cell receptor beta chains from one sample in a study of cytomegalovirus exposure and HLA in healthy donors. Generated by immunoSEQ multiplex PCR, the TCRdb table keeps only in-frame clones and is missing some. There are about 210,000 clones in the sample; around 83% occur only once, and approximately 1.8% lies in the top ten. The sequenced sample consisted of PBMCs. Receptor source: a man aged 35 to 55 in good health and CMV-seropositive. CDR3s include the opening cysteine and the closing phenylalanine or tryptophan. Each record gives: V gene, J gene, D gene, clone size, CDR3 DNA, CDR3 protein. D genes are given only for firm matches. A row's size may be missing; if present it is once, few, many or a size class.

v_gene: TRBV9; j_gene: TRBJ2-2; d_gene: TRBD2; abundance: .; CDR3nt: TGTGCCAGCAGCTCCCGTGGAGCGGGAGGGACCGGGGAGCTGTTTTTT; CDR3aa: CASSSRGAGGTGELFF
v_gene: TRBV13; j_gene: TRBJ2-7; d_gene: TRBD1; abundance: once; CDR3nt: TGTGCCAGCAGCTCCTACGGGACAGGTAACTCCTACGAGCAGTACTTC; CDR3aa: CASSSYGTGNSYEQYF
v_gene: TRBV5-1; j_gene: TRBJ2-3; d_gene: TRBD2; abundance: .; CDR3nt: TGCGCCAGCAGTTGGACTAGCGGAGATACGCAGTATTTT; CDR3aa: CASSWTSGDTQYF
v_gene: TRBV9; j_gene: TRBJ1-2; d_gene: TRBD1; abundance: .; CDR3nt: TGTGCCAGCAGCGTAGTGGGACAGGGAGGCGGCTACACCTTC; CDR3aa: CASSVVGQGGGYTF
v_gene: TRBV2; j_gene: TRBJ2-7; d_gene: TRBD1; abundance: .; CDR3nt: TGTGCCAGCAGTGCCCGGGACAGAGGCGACGAGCAGTACTTC; CDR3aa: CASSARDRGDEQYF
v_gene: TRBV9; j_gene: TRBJ1-3; d_gene: .; abundance: once; CDR3nt: TGTGCCAGCAGCGCCGTTACAGGGAAGGCTGGAAACACCATATATTTT; CDR3aa: CASSAVTGKAGNTIYF
v_gene: TRBV19; j_gene: TRBJ1-2; d_gene: .; abundance: few; CDR3nt: TGTGCCAGTAGTCCGATGAGGGGGATGAACTATGGCTACACCTTC; CDR3aa: CASSPMRGMNYGYTF
v_gene: TRBV2; j_gene: TRBJ1-4; d_gene: .; abundance: .; CDR3nt: TGTGCCAGCAGTGGGGGTAGCGGGGAAAAACTGTTTTTT; CDR3aa: CASSGGSGEKLFF
v_gene: TRBV28; j_gene: TRBJ2-3; d_gene: .; abundance: .; CDR3nt: TGTGCCAGCAGTTCTCCCCGGGACACCTCTAGCACAGATACGCAGTATTTT; CDR3aa: CASSSPRDTSSTDTQYF
v_gene: TRBV6-6; j_gene: TRBJ1-2; d_gene: .; abundance: .; CDR3nt: TGTGCCACCCATCGACAGACTAACTATGGCTACACCTTC; CDR3aa: CATHRQTNYGYTF
v_gene: TRBV28; j_gene: TRBJ2-5; d_gene: TRBD2; abundance: once; CDR3nt: TGTGCCATAAGCGGGAGAGCCGAGACCCAGTACTTC; CDR3aa: CAISGRAETQYF
v_gene: TRBV9; j_gene: TRBJ2-3; d_gene: .; abundance: .; CDR3nt: TGTGCCAGCAGCGTGGGCAGGGCGGTAGATACGCAGTATTTT; CDR3aa: CASSVGRAVDTQYF
v_gene: TRBV5-1; j_gene: TRBJ2-2; d_gene: .; abundance: .; CDR3nt: TGCGCCAGCAGGTTTGGATTGGGCGCCGGGGAGCTGTTTTTT; CDR3aa: CASRFGLGAGELFF
v_gene: TRBV5-5; j_gene: TRBJ1-1; d_gene: TRBD1; abundance: .; CDR3nt: TGTGCCAGCAGCTTGTTTTGGACAGGGAACACTGAAGCTTTCTTT; CDR3aa: CASSLFWTGNTEAFF
v_gene: TRBV6-5; j_gene: TRBJ1-5; d_gene: .; abundance: .; CDR3nt: TGTGCCAGCAGTGAAGGAACCAGGGATCAGCATTTT; CDR3aa: CASSEGTRDQHF
v_gene: TRBV4-3; j_gene: TRBJ2-1; d_gene: TRBD1; abundance: .; CDR3nt: TGCGCCAGCAGCCACCTCAAGACAGGGGGACTTCTTAATGAGCAGTTCTTC; CDR3aa: CASSHLKTGGLLNEQFF
v_gene: TRBV5-1; j_gene: TRBJ1-5; d_gene: .; abundance: .; CDR3nt: TGCGCCAGCAGCTTGGACAGGAATCAGCCCCAGCATTTT; CDR3aa: CASSLDRNQPQHF
v_gene: TRBV7-9; j_gene: TRBJ2-7; d_gene: TRBD1; abundance: .; CDR3nt: TGTGCCAGCAGCCCACCCCTGACAGGGGCCCACGAGCAGTACTTC; CDR3aa: CASSPPLTGAHEQYF
v_gene: TRBV19; j_gene: TRBJ2-5; d_gene: TRBD1; abundance: .; CDR3nt: TGTGCCAGTAGTTATGCGGGACAGGGTTACCAAGAGACCCAGTACTTC; CDR3aa: CASSYAGQGYQETQYF
v_gene: TRBV6-5; j_gene: TRBJ1-1; d_gene: .; abundance: .; CDR3nt: TGTGCCAGCAGTTTCTTAAACACTGAAGCTTTCTTT; CDR3aa: CASSFLNTEAFF
v_gene: TRBV29-1; j_gene: TRBJ1-1; d_gene: .; abundance: .; CDR3nt: TGCAGCGTTCCGCTCCCGGGGAACACTGAAGCTTTCTTT; CDR3aa: CSVPLPGNTEAFF
v_gene: TRBV27; j_gene: TRBJ1-1; d_gene: .; abundance: .; CDR3nt: TGTGCCACCGTAAGGAGAACTGAAGCTTTCTTT; CDR3aa: CATVRRTEAFF
v_gene: TRBV5-1; j_gene: TRBJ1-2; d_gene: TRBD1; abundance: .; CDR3nt: TGCGCCAGCAGCAAGGACAGGATAGATGGCTACACCTTC; CDR3aa: CASSKDRIDGYTF
v_gene: TRBV7-6; j_gene: TRBJ1-1; d_gene: .; abundance: .; CDR3nt: TGTGCCAGCAGCTTAGGGGTGCGAGGTACTGAAGCTTTCTTT; CDR3aa: CASSLGVRGTEAFF
v_gene: TRBV29-1; j_gene: TRBJ2-7; d_gene: .; abundance: .; CDR3nt: TGCAGCGTTGATCGTAGGGGCGGCAGCGAGCAGTACTTC; CDR3aa: CSVDRRGGSEQYF
v_gene: TRBV6-4; j_gene: TRBJ1-1; d_gene: .; abundance: .; CDR3nt: TGTGCCAGCAAACGGGAGAGAATGAACACTGAAGCTTTCTTT; CDR3aa: CASKRERMNTEAFF
v_gene: TRBV7-9; j_gene: TRBJ2-7; d_gene: .; abundance: once; CDR3nt: TGTGCCAGCAGCGTCACAGGTTACTCCTACGAGCAGTACTTC; CDR3aa: CASSVTGYSYEQYF
v_gene: TRBV5-1; j_gene: TRBJ2-1; d_gene: TRBD1; abundance: .; CDR3nt: TGCGCCAGCAGCCCCCAGGGGGTTGAACACAATGAGCAGTTCTTC; CDR3aa: CASSPQGVEHNEQFF
v_gene: TRBV6-5; j_gene: TRBJ1-4; d_gene: .; abundance: .; CDR3nt: TGTGCCAGCAGTCCCTCTGCAGGCGAAAAACTGTTTTTT; CDR3aa: CASSPSAGEKLFF
v_gene: TRBV7-2; j_gene: TRBJ1-1; d_gene: .; abundance: .; CDR3nt: TGTGCCAGCAGCCCACGGACCCGGGGGGCCACTGAAGCTTTCTTT; CDR3aa: CASSPRTRGATEAFF
v_gene: TRBV4-1; j_gene: TRBJ2-3; d_gene: TRBD2; abundance: once; CDR3nt: TGCGCCAGCAGCCTGGGACTAGCAGACACAGATACGCAGTATTTT; CDR3aa: CASSLGLADTDTQYF
v_gene: TRBV5-1; j_gene: TRBJ2-3; d_gene: TRBD2; abundance: .; CDR3nt: TGCGCCAGCAGCCCCAAGCGGGAGGGCCCAGATACGCAGTATTTT; CDR3aa: CASSPKREGPDTQYF
v_gene: TRBV5-6; j_gene: TRBJ1-2; d_gene: TRBD1; abundance: few; CDR3nt: TGTGCCAGCAGCTTGGTGGGACAGAGAAGTTTTAGCTTC; CDR3aa: CASSLVGQRSFSF
v_gene: TRBV10-3; j_gene: TRBJ1-5; d_gene: .; abundance: .; CDR3nt: TGTGCCATCAGGGGAATCGGGAACAATCAGCCCCAGCATTTT; CDR3aa: CAIRGIGNNQPQHF
v_gene: TRBV19; j_gene: TRBJ1-5; d_gene: .; abundance: .; CDR3nt: TGTGCCAGTGCACAGGGAAGAGATCAGCCCCAGCATTTT; CDR3aa: CASAQGRDQPQHF
v_gene: TRBV5-1; j_gene: TRBJ1-4; d_gene: TRBD1; abundance: .; CDR3nt: TGCGCCAGCAGCTTGGGGGACAGAGGTGAAAAACTGTTTTTT; CDR3aa: CASSLGDRGEKLFF
v_gene: TRBV6-1; j_gene: TRBJ1-6; d_gene: .; abundance: once; CDR3nt: TGTGCCAGCAGTGAAAGTGGACAGTCCAGTTCACCCCTCCACTTT; CDR3aa: CASSESGQSSSPLHF
v_gene: TRBV6-5; j_gene: TRBJ1-1; d_gene: .; abundance: .; CDR3nt: .; CDR3aa: CASSTSGTGGTEAFF
v_gene: TRBV9; j_gene: TRBJ1-4; d_gene: .; abundance: .; CDR3nt: TGTGCCAGCAGCGTAGCTTTGGAGGGGAATGAAAAACTGTTTTTT; CDR3aa: CASSVALEGNEKLFF
v_gene: TRBV19; j_gene: TRBJ1-2; d_gene: .; abundance: .; CDR3nt: TGTGCCAGTAGTCCGGGGGACGGCAGCCTAAAGGGTGGCTACACCTTC; CDR3aa: CASSPGDGSLKGGYTF
v_gene: TRBV7-9; j_gene: TRBJ2-3; d_gene: .; abundance: once; CDR3nt: TGTGCCAGCAGCTTAGGGGACTCATTCCCCACAGATACGCAGTATTTT; CDR3aa: CASSLGDSFPTDTQYF
v_gene: TRBV11-2; j_gene: TRBJ2-5; d_gene: .; abundance: .; CDR3nt: TGTGCCAGCAGCTTAGGAATCAGGGGAAGGAGCGAGACCCAGTACTTC; CDR3aa: CASSLGIRGRSETQYF
v_gene: TRBV27; j_gene: TRBJ1-1; d_gene: TRBD1; abundance: once; CDR3nt: TGTGCCAGCAGACGTCCCGGGACAGGGCCGAACACTGAAGCTTTCTTT; CDR3aa: CASRRPGTGPNTEAFF
v_gene: TRBV4-2; j_gene: TRBJ2-7; d_gene: .; abundance: .; CDR3nt: TGTGCCAGCAGCCAAGAGGCAGGCCGCGAAAGTTTCTACGAGCAGTACTTC; CDR3aa: CASSQEAGRESFYEQYF
v_gene: TRBV15; j_gene: TRBJ1-2; d_gene: TRBD1; abundance: once; CDR3nt: TGTGCCACCAGCGAACAACCCGGACAGGAAAGTCCTGGATACTATGGCTACACCTTC; CDR3aa: CATSEQPGQESPGYYGYTF
v_gene: TRBV18; j_gene: TRBJ1-1; d_gene: .; abundance: .; CDR3nt: TGTGCCAGCTCACCTGTTGGAGCCCCGGGGACTGAAGCTTTCTTT; CDR3aa: CASSPVGAPGTEAFF
v_gene: TRBV6-1; j_gene: TRBJ1-4; d_gene: .; abundance: .; CDR3nt: TGTGCCAGCAGTGGAACAGGGCGTGGGGAAAAACTGTTTTTT; CDR3aa: CASSGTGRGEKLFF
v_gene: TRBV5-1; j_gene: TRBJ2-7; d_gene: TRBD2; abundance: .; CDR3nt: TGCGCCAGCAGCTTGACTAGCGGGACGTACGAGCAGTACTTC; CDR3aa: CASSLTSGTYEQYF
v_gene: TRBV2; j_gene: TRBJ1-1; d_gene: TRBD1; abundance: .; CDR3nt: TGTGCCAGCAGTGAATTGACAGGGGCTTCTGAAGCTTTCTTT; CDR3aa: CASSELTGASEAFF